Sequencing of this T cell receptor beta chain was carried out in a study of T cells in Graves' hyperthyroidism and ophthalmopathy (dated by TCRdb to the late 2010s). Regarding the study in general: Peripheral blood was collected at initial diagnosis, before any treatment. A discovery cohort of 95 to 100 patients, roughly 45 with Graves' ophthalmopathy and 55 to 65 with stable Graves' hyperthyroidism, was used to find distinguishing TCR V-J signatures. Prospective prediction of ophthalmopathy was tested in an independent validation cohort of 18 hyperthyroidism patients and around 16 patients who later progressed to ophthalmopathy. The 90 or so discovery patients were randomly split 7:3 into training and test sets. The study also compared thyroid tissue and blood T-cell repertoires from about six Graves' hyperthyroidism patients. After sampling, hyperthyroidism patients received methimazole starting at 30 mg daily, and ophthalmopathy patients received high-dose intravenous methylprednisolone. The paper reports TCR Vbeta CDR3 sequencing of approximately 130 peripheral blood samples: approximately 43 ophthalmopathy, about 75 hyperthyroidism and 17 progressor patients. Overall study results and their limits: Most expanded thyroid clonotypes (frequency above 0.001) were also detected in blood, a finding suggesting that blood repertoires may reflect thyroid immune responses. Sample size was not statistically predetermined, and blinding of investigators to group allocation was not performed. In validation, progression to ophthalmopathy was predicted by the model with 65% to 71% sensitivity and approximately 78% specificity, a median of approximately 7.1 months before onset. A 13 V-J signature model separated ophthalmopathy from stable hyperthyroidism, with about 88% sensitivity and roughly 82% specificity in cross-validation and 80%/75% in testing.

Hyperthyroidism patients were aged 18 to 65 years and newly diagnosed, with disease duration of less than 2 months. The study excluded patients with uncontrolled infections, other autoimmune diseases, pregnancy or lactation. Clinical symptoms, serum thyroxine and TRAb, thyroid ultrasound, and orbital computed tomography formed the basis for the diagnoses. Blood from progressor patients was drawn when they were first diagnosed with hyperthyroidism, before any ophthalmopathy symptoms appeared. Ficoll-Paque density gradient centrifugation was used to isolate PBMCs from around 9.1 ml of fresh peripheral blood. Patients classed as progressors first received a Graves' hyperthyroidism diagnosis and then went on to develop ophthalmopathy during follow-up. Trizol reagent was used to extract total RNA, and RNA quality was then checked on an Agilent 2100 Bioanalyzer. TCR beta CDR3 regions were amplified from RNA transcripts. A first-round RT-PCR of the TCR CDR3 used the HTBI primer set with the Qiagen OneStep RT-PCR kit. A second multiplex PCR round built the libraries, followed by size selection and purification. Libraries were sequenced paired-end with 100 bp reads on an Illumina HiSeq2000. Per the authors' processing: SOAPnuke was used to process the raw data, throwing out any read that contained adapters or uncalled bases, had a mean Phred below 15, or lacked an exact constant-primer or identifier match. High-quality paired reads were merged with COPE v1.2.5, and unique nucleotide sequences were defined as clonotypes. MiTCR v1.1 was used to align the clonotypes against IMGT TRBV, TRBD and TRBJ reference segments. The analysis included only V-J combinations with a frequency above 0.0001, which together covered roughly 99% of the repertoires. A TCS score was defined as the ratio between F50 (clonal expansion) and ExV (chaos), using BLOSUM62-based TCRdist between CDR3 peptides within each V-J. Welch's t-statistics and random forest reduced fewer than 600 V-J features to around 14, which were used in a naive Bayes classifier (R e1071). The similarity between thyroid and blood repertoires was quantified using the Morisita-Horn index. Through fastp at Q25 and MiXCR, TCRdb rebuilt clones from the public reads, retaining in-frame beta chains. Identical CDR3 proteins give one entry, which carries the most common genes and DNA. The V and J calls were not made by the authors but by TCRdb's processing. This sample has under 30,000 distinct CDR3 sequences in its table, and around 50% of those were observed once. The ten largest clones capture around 25% of the sample.

Within its sample, this clonotype is medium-sized (0.01 to 0.1%). No cognate antigen has been identified for it. The record has no base qualities; no much larger clone is one base away. Inclusive of the bounding cysteine and phenylalanine, the CDR3 is 17 residues long. Of all the DNA, just the CDR3 is kept, 51 bases in frame from base 1. Looking up the germline V gene (reference sequence) yields CDR1 DFQATT and CDR2 SNEGSKA. For this chain, trimming is 3 bases at the V end and 3 bases at the J end, and the number of junction bases without a gene match is 16. Sequencing used blood. The chain couples TRBV20-1 to TRBJ2-7; 8 junctional bases match TRBD2. The origin of this receptor is a woman in her forties with Graves' hyperthyroidism that later progressed to Graves' ophthalmopathy. The nucleotide sequence is given as TGCAGTGCTAGGCCCAGGTGGCGGGAGGTTTTTCTCTACGAGCAGTACTTC. Its protein is CSARPRWREVFLYEQYF.